Presented here are 16 T cell receptor beta chains from one specimen sequenced in a study of blood T cells in healthy people across ages. The use of a sample-barcoded 5' primer and a J-beta primer mix characterized a second PCR of about 6 to 11 cycles. TCRdb re-derived calls from the 5' RACE reads in MiXCR, one entry per CDR3 protein. Here the sample spans 920,000 or so distinct CDR3 sequences, 40% to 55% being singletons. Sequencing was done on a sample of blood. The receptors were sampled from a woman aged 55-75 years in good health.

The J gene is TRBJ2-6, the V gene TRBV27; D may be TRBD2 (5 bases). CDR3 length: 14 residues. V lost 6 bases and J 0 bases, leaving 6 bases between the germline ends. CDR1 MNHEY and CDR2 SMNVEV come from the germline V gene (reference sequence). The CDR3 loop reads CASRGASGANVLTF. The CDR3 DNA reads TGTGCCAGCAGGGGAGCCTCTGGGGCCAACGTCCTGACTTTC.

The V call is TRBV29-1, the J call TRBJ2-5, with D possibly being TRBD2 (5 bases). V was pared by 1 base and J by 11 bases, with 14 bases between. Germline CDR1 reads SQVTM; CDR2 reads ANQGSEA. This CDR3 has 12 residues. CDR3 nucleotides: TGCAGCGTTGAAGGAGGGCCTCGGTGGCAGTACTTC. Residues: CSVEGGPRWQYF.

This clonotype was detected a few times. The rearrangement links TRBV3-1 to TRBJ2-7; weak D call: TRBD2 (5 bases). The CDR3 has 13 residues. The V gene's germline CDR1 is LGHDT and CDR2 YNNKEL (reference sequence). The V end lost 2 bases, the J end lost 3 bases, and 8 bases lay between the germline ends. The DNA of the CDR3 is TGTGCCAGCAGCCAATTCGGGGTCTACGAGCAGTACTTC. Protein product: CASSQFGVYEQYF.

The chain recombines TRBV6-5 with TRBJ1-2; D is perhaps TRBD1 (5 bases). Trimming cost V 6 bases and J 8 bases, with 13 bases left between them. The length of the CDR3 is 12 residues. Germline CDR1 MNHEY, CDR2 SVGAGI. The chain's CDR3 is CASRTTGAGYTF. CDR3 DNA sequence: TGTGCCAGCAGAACGACCGGGGCCGGCTACACCTTC.

The CDR3 loop is CSARDLAGGDIQYF. Written as DNA, the CDR3 is TGCAGTGCTAGAGATCTAGCGGGGGGGGACATTCAGTACTTC. The gene calls are TRBV20-1 and TRBJ2-4; the match to TRBD2 covers 12 bases. This CDR3 contains 14 residues. Unmatched junction bases numbered 2, after V lost 0 bases and J lost 8 bases. Germline values: CDR1 DFQATT, CDR2 SNEGSKA (reference sequence).

This clonotype was detected only once. The J gene is TRBJ2-1, the V gene TRBV20-1, with 7 positions matching TRBD1. The CDR3 runs to 14 residues. Germline V CDR1 and CDR2: DFQATT, SNEGSKA (reference sequence). Trimming removed 7 bases from V and 1 base from J; junction bases left unmatched: 7. The CDR3 loop is CSVQGEGSYNEQFF. The CDR3 DNA follows: TGCAGTGTCCAGGGGGAAGGATCCTACAATGAGCAGTTCTTC.

In its sample, this clonotype was seen a few times. The chain links TRBV6-5 to TRBJ1-2, with 8 nucleotides matching TRBD1. Germline values: CDR1 MNHEY, CDR2 SVGAGI. CDR3 length: 12 amino acids. V lost 6 bases, J lost 6 bases, and 3 bases stayed unmatched. The CDR3 region is CASSWTGNGYTF. Written as DNA, the CDR3 is TGTGCCAGCAGCTGGACAGGGAATGGCTACACCTTC.

CDR3 bases: TGTGCCAGCAGTTTCGGGAATCTCCCGACTGAAGCTTTCTTT. Amino acids: CASSFGNLPTEAFF. This rearrangement joins TRBV12-3 or TRBV12-4 to TRBJ1-1; D is unclear. This CDR3 is built from 14 residues. Trimming pared 3 bases from V and 5 bases from J, leaving 13 bases between.

This clonotype was seen only a few times. The chain uses TRBV24-1 and TRBJ2-3, with no clear D. Germline values: CDR1 KGHDR, CDR2 SFDVKD. V gave up 5 bases and J gave up 2 bases, with 13 bases separating them. The CDR3 totals 15 residues. The CDR3, as DNA: TGTGCCACCAGTGTCCTAGACTCCAACACAGATACGCAGTATTTT. Translation gives CATSVLDSNTDTQYF.

The chain is built from TRBV2 and TRBJ2-5; D is ambiguous. Deletions cut 6 bases from V and 4 bases from J, with 9 bases between. Germline V lookup: CDR1 SNHLY, CDR2 FYNNEI. The CDR3 loop spans 12 amino acids. The CDR3 sequence is CASRDDAETQYF. The CDR3 nucleotides are TGTGCCAGCAGGGACGACGCAGAGACCCAGTACTTC.

There are a few counts of this clonotype. The chain uses TRBV7-2 and TRBJ2-1, with 7 bases lining up with TRBD2. Germline trimming cut 5 bases from V and 7 bases from J; bases unmatched to any gene: 8. Germline CDR1 and CDR2: SGHTA and FQGNSA. This CDR3 spans 14 amino acids. CDR3 nucleotide sequence: TGTGCCAGCAGCGTATATATGCGGGGGAATGAGCAGTTCTTC. Protein sequence: CASSVYMRGNEQFF.

J is TRBJ2-5 and V is TRBV7-2; 13 bases are a match to TRBD2. The V gene end was trimmed by 6 bases and the J gene end by 1 base; junction bases not matched to a gene: 5. CDR3 length equals 16 residues. Germline V gives CDR1 SGHTA, CDR2 FQGNSA. The CDR3: CASRIGTSGIQETQYF. In nucleotides, the CDR3 is TGTGCCAGCAGAATTGGGACTAGCGGGATCCAAGAGACCCAGTACTTC. Together with reference TRBV7-2 and TRBJ2-5, the CDR3 gives the full variable domain: GAGVSQSPSNKVTEKGKDVELRCDPISGHTALYWYRQSLGQGLEFLIYFQGNSAPDKSGLPSDRFSAERTGGSVSTLTIQRTQQEDSAVYLCASRIGTSGIQETQYFGPGTRLLVL.

The chain couples TRBV2 to TRBJ1-5; D gene uncertain. Germline lookup yields CDR1 SNHLY and CDR2 FYNNEI. Between the trimmed V and J ends, which lost 3 bases and 1 base, there was a span of 4 bases. The CDR3 consists of 13 residues. The CDR3 loop reads CASSDISNQPQHF. The DNA of the CDR3 is TGTGCCAGCAGTGATATAAGCAATCAGCCCCAGCATTTT.

This clonotype was picked up many times. The chain employs TRBV5-1 and TRBJ2-1; TRBD2 aligns across 13 bases. V shed 4 bases and J 1 base; nucleotides not matched to a gene: 5. The CDR3 spans 17 residues. Germline V gene data show CDR1 as SGHRS and CDR2 as YFSETQ. The CDR3 protein is CASSPTSGRGSYNEQFF. The CDR3 DNA reads TGCGCCAGCAGCCCTACTAGCGGGAGGGGTTCCTACAATGAGCAGTTCTTC.

The CDR3 here is CASSPPLSGSTVNEQFF. The CDR3 DNA sequence: TGTGCCAGCAGCCCCCCCCTGAGCGGGAGCACAGTCAATGAGCAGTTCTTC. The V and J genes are TRBV7-9 and TRBJ2-1; 8 nucleotides agree with TRBD2. The V gene end was trimmed by 5 bases and the J gene end by 6 bases; junction bases not matched to a gene: 15. Looked up from germline, CDR1 is SEHNR and CDR2 is FQNEAQ (reference sequence). There are 17 residues in the CDR3.

The rearrangement joins TRBV18 to TRBJ2-7, with D possibly being TRBD2 (7 bases). The last part of the DNA fits TRBJ2-1 better; the J call may be wrong. This CDR3 comprises 15 residues. The germline V gene encodes CDR1 KGHSH and CDR2 LQKENI. The CDR3: CASSPIEGGDHEQFF. The CDR3 DNA reads as TGTGCCAGCTCACCAATAGAGGGGGGGGACCATGAGCAGTTCTTC.